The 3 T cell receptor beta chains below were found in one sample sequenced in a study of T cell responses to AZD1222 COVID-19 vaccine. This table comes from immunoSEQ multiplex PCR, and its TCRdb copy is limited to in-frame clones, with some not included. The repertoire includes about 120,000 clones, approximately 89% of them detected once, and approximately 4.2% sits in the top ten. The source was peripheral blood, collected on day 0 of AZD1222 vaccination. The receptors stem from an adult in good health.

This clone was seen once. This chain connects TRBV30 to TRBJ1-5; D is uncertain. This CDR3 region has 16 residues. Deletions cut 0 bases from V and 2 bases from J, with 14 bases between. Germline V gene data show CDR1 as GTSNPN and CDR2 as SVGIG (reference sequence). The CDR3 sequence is CAWSVGGYGGNQPQHF. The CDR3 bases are TGTGCCTGGAGTGTAGGTGGTTATGGTGGCAATCAGCCCCAGCATTTT.

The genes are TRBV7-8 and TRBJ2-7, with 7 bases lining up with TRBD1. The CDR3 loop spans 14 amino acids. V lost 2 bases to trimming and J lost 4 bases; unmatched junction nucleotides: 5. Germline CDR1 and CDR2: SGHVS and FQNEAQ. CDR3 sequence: CASSLSTQGYEQYF. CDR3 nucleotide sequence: TGTGCCAGCAGCTTAAGCACACAGGGGTACGAGCAGTACTTC. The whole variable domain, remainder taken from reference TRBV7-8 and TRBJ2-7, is GAGVSQSPRYKVAKRGQDVALRCDPISGHVSLFWYQQALGQGPEFLTYFQNEAQLDKSGLPSDRFFAERPEGSVSTLKIQRTQQEDSAVYLCASSLSTQGYEQYFGPGTRLTVT.

CDR3 coding DNA: TGTGCCAGCAGTTATGGAGCTGGGGCCGGGGAGCCCCAGCATTTT. Its translation is CASSYGAGAGEPQHF. The J gene is TRBJ1-5, the V gene TRBV6-2 or TRBV6-3; D is perhaps TRBD1 (5 bases). The CDR3 covers 15 residues. V lost 3 bases to trimming and J lost 8 bases, with 17 bases between them. Germline V gene data show CDR1 as MNHEY and CDR2 as SVGEGT.